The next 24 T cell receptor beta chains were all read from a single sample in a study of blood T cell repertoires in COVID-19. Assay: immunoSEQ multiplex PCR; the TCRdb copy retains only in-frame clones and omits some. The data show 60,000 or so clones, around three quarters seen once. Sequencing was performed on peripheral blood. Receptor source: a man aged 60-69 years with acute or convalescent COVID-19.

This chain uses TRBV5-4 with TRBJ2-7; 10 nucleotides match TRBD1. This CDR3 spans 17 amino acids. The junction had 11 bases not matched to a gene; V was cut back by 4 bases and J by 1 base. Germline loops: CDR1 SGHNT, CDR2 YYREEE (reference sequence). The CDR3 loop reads CASSHGSGTGVSYEQYF. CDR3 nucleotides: TGTGCCAGCAGCCACGGTTCCGGGACAGGGGTGTCCTACGAGCAGTACTTC. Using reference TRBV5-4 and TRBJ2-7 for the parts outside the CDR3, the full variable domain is ETGVTQSPTHLIKTRGQQVTLRCSSQSGHNTVSWYQQALGQGPQFIFQYYREEENGRGNFPPRFSGLQFPNYSSELNVNALELDDSALYLCASSHGSGTGVSYEQYFGPGTRLTVT.

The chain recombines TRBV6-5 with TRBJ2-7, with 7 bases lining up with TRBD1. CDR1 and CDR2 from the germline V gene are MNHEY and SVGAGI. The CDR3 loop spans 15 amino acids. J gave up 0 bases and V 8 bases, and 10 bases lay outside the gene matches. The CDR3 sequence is CASSFIQGSSYEQYF. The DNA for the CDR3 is TGTGCCAGCTCCTTCATACAGGGGTCCTCCTACGAGCAGTACTTC.

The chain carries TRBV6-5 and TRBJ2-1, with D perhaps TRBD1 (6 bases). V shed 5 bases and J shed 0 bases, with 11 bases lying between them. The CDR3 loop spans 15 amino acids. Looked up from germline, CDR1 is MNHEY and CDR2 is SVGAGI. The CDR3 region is CASSRTGLSYNEQFF. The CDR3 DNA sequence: TGTGCCAGCAGTCGAACAGGGCTCTCCTACAATGAGCAGTTCTTC.

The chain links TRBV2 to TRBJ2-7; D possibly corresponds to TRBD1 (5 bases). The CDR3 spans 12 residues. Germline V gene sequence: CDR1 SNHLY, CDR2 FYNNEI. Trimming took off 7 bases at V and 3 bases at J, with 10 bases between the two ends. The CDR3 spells CASNGDSYEQYF. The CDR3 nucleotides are TGTGCCAGCAACGGCGACAGCTACGAGCAGTACTTC.

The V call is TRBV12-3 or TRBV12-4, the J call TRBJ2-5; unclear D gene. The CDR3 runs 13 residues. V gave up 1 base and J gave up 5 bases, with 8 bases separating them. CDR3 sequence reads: CASSLGDGETQYF. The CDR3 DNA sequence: TGTGCCAGCAGTTTAGGAGACGGGGAGACCCAGTACTTC.

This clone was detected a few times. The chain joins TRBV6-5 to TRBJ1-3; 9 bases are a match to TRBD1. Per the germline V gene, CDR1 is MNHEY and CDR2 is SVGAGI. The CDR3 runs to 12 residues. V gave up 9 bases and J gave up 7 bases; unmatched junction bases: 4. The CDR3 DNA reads TGTGCCAGTGGGGGGACAGGGAACACCATATATTTT. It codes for CASGGTGNTIYF.

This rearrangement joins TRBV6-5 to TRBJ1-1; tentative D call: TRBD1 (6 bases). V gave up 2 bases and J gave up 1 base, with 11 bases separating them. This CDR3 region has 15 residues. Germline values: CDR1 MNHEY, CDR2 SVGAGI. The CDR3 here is CASSYGDIPNTEAFF. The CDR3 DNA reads TGTGCCAGCAGTTACGGGGACATTCCGAACACTGAAGCTTTCTTT.

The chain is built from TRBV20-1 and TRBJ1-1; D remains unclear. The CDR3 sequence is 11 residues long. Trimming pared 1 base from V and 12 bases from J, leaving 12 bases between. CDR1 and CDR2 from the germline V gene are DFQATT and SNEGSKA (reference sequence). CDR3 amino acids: CSARVDSLSFF. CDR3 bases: TGCAGTGCTAGAGTGGATAGCCTTTCTTTCTTT.

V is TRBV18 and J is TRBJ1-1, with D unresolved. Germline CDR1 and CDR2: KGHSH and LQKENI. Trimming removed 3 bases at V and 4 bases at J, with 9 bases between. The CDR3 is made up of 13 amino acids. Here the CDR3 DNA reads TGTGCCAGCTCACCGGCGGTCGGCACTGAAGCTTTCTTT. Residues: CASSPAVGTEAFF. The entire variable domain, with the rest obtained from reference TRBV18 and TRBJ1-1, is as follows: NAGVMQNPRHLVRRRGQEARLRCSPMKGHSHVYWYRQLPEEGLKFMVYLQKENIIDESGMPKERFSAEFPKEGPSILRIQQVVRGDSAAYFCASSPAVGTEAFFGQGTRLTVV.

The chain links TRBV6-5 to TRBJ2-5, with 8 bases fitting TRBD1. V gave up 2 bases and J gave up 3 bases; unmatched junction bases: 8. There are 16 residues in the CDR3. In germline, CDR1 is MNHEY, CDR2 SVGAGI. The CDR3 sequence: CASSYQPAGQEETQYF. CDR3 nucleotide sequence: TGTGCCAGCAGTTACCAACCCGCGGGACAGGAAGAGACCCAGTACTTC.

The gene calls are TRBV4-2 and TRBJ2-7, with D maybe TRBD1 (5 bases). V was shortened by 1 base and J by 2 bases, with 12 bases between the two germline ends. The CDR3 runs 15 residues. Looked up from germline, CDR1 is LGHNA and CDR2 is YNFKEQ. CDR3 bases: TGTGCCAGCAGCCAAGCTGGGGCTAACCCCTACGAGCAGTACTTC. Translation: CASSQAGANPYEQYF.

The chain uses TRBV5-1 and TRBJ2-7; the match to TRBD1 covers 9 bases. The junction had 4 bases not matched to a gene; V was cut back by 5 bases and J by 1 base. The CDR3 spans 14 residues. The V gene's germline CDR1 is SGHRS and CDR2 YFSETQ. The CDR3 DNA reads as TGCGCCAGCAGGGGACAGGGTTTTTCCTACGAGCAGTACTTC. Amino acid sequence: CASRGQGFSYEQYF.

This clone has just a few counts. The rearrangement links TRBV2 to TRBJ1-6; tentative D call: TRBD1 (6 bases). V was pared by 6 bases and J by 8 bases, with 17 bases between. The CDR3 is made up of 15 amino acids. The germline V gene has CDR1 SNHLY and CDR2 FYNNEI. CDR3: CASRIGGQSYSPLHF. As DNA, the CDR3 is TGTGCCAGCAGGATAGGAGGACAGAGCTATTCACCCCTCCACTTT.

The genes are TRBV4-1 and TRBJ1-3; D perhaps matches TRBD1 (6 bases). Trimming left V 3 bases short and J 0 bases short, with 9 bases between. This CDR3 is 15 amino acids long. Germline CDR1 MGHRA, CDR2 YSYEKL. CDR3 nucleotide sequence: TGCGCCAGCAGCCAGGACAGTTACTCTGGAAACACCATATATTTT. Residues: CASSQDSYSGNTIYF.

The CDR3 spells CASRRVTGAELTGELFF. The CDR3 DNA is TGTGCCAGTAGACGGGTAACAGGGGCAGAACTCACCGGGGAGCTGTTTTTT. The rearrangement uses TRBV19 and TRBJ2-2; 7 nucleotides line up with TRBD1. Trimming removed 6 bases from V and 4 bases from J; junction bases left unmatched: 14. Germline assignment: CDR1 LNHDA and CDR2 SQIVND (reference sequence). The CDR3 is 17 residues long.

The CDR3 DNA is TGTGCCAGCAGCTTGTTGGCGGGGGCCTTCCAAGAGACCCAGTACTTC. Protein sequence: CASSLLAGAFQETQYF. The chain combines TRBV5-5 with TRBJ2-5; tentatively, D is TRBD2 (7 bases). The CDR3 runs 16 residues. Trimming took 1 base from V and 1 from J, leaving 14 bases between them. The germline V gene encodes CDR1 SGHKS and CDR2 YYEKEE (reference sequence).

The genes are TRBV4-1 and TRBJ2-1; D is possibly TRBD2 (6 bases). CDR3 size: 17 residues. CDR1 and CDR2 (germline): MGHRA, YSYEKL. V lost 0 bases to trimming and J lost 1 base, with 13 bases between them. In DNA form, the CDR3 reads TGCGCCAGCAGCCAAGATCTAAGGGGACTGTCCTACAATGAGCAGTTCTTC. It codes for CASSQDLRGLSYNEQFF.

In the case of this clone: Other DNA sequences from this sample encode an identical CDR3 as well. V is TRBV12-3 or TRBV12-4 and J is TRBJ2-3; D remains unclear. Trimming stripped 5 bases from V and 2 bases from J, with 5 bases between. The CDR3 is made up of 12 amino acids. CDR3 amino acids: CASSPSTDTQYF. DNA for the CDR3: TGTGCCAGCAGTCCTTCCACAGATACGCAGTATTTT.

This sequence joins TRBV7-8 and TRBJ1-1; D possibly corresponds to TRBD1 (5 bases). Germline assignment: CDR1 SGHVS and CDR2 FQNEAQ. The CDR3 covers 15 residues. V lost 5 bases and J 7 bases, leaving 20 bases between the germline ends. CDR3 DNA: TGTGCCAGCAGCAAGGCCCGGGCCGTCCAGGGTGAAGCTTTCTTT. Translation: CASSKARAVQGEAFF.

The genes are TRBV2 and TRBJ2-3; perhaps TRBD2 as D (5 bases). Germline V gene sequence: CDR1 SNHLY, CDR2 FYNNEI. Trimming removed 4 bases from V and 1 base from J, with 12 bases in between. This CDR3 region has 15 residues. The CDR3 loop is CASSGASLRTDTQYF. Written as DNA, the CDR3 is TGTGCCAGCAGTGGGGCTAGCCTACGCACAGATACGCAGTATTTT.

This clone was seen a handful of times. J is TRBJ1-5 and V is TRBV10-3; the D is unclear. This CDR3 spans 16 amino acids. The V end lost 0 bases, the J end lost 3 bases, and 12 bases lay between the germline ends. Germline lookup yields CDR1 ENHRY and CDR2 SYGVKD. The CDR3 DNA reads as TGTGCCATCAGTGAGTCCGATGGACTCTACAATCAGCCCCAGCATTTT. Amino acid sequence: CAISESDGLYNQPQHF.

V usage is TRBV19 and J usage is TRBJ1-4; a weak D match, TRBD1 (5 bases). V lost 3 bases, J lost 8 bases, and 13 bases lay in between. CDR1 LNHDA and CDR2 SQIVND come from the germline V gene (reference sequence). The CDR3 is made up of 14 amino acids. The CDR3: CASSMGLGPEKLFF. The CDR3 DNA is TGTGCCAGTAGTATGGGGCTAGGTCCGGAAAAACTGTTTTTT.

The CDR3 DNA reads TGTGCCTGGAGGGTTTTATCCGGGGGCACCGGGGAGCTGTTTTTT. It yields the protein CAWRVLSGGTGELFF. V gene TRBV30 combines with J gene TRBJ2-2, with D possibly matching TRBD2 (6 bases). V was clipped by 3 bases and J by 4 bases, with 15 bases between them. Germline V gene data show CDR1 as GTSNPN and CDR2 as SVGIG (reference sequence). There are 15 residues in the CDR3.

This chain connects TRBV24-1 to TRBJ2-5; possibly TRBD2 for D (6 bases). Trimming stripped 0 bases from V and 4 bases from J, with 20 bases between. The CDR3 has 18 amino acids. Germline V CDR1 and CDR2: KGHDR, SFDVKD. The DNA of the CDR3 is TGTGCCACCAGTGATTTGGGCCTTGGCGGGGCCGGTGCAGAGACCCAGTACTTC. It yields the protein CATSDLGLGGAGAETQYF.